This T cell receptor beta chain originates from a study of spatial heterogeneity in lung cancer. CDR1 and CDR2 (germline): MNHNY, SVGAGI (reference sequence). The CDR3 is 11 residues long. The V gene lost 7 bases and the J gene lost 2 bases, with 3 bases spanning the gap. Single TCR cDNA molecules each had their own unique molecular identifier. TCRdb analysed the 5' RACE reads with MiXCR anew, one entry per CDR3 protein. Of some 20,000 distinct CDR3 sequences listed, approximately 15% are singletons. Documented time point: sample taken at primary tumor resection. This clonotype came up many times. Its antigen remains unknown. Study results and caveats: In tumors, expanded intratumoral alpha and beta TCR counts tracked mutation counts.

The sample in question was lung tumor tissue, obtained at surgery. This sequence was found in a female donor with early-stage non-small cell lung cancer. This chain links TRBV6-6 with TRBJ2-1; D is uncertain. The chain's CDR3 is CASKTYNEQFF. The CDR3 region has the DNA TGTGCCAGCAAAACCTACAATGAGCAGTTCTTC.